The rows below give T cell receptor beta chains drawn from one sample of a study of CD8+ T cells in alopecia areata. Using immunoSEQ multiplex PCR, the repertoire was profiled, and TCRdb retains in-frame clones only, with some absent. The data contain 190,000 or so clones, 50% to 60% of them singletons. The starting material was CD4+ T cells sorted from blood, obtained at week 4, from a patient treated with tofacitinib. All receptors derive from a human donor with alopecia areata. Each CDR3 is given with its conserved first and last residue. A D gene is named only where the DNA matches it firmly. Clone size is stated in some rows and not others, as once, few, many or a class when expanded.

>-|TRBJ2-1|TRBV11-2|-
CASSSLGKEQFF
TGTGCCAGCAGCTCCCTCGGGAAAGAGCAGTTCTTC
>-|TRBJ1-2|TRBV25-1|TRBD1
CASRQTGTSYGYTF
TGTGCCAGCAGGCAGACAGGGACGTCTTATGGCTACACCTTC
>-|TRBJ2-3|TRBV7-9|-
CASSYGNTDTQYF
TGTGCCAGCAGCTACGGGAACACAGATACGCAGTATTTT
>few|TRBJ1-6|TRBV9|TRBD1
CASSADRDRGSPLHF
TGTGCCAGCAGCGCCGACAGGGATCGAGGTTCACCCCTCCACTTT
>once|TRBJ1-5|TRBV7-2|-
CASSLDRANQPQHF
TGTGCCAGCAGCTTGGACAGAGCGAATCAGCCCCAGCATTTT
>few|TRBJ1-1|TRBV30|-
CAWGTVEAFF
TGTGCCTGGGGCACAGTTGAAGCTTTCTTT
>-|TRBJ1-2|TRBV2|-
CASRAKLYDGYTF
TGTGCCAGCAGGGCTAAGCTATACGATGGCTACACCTTC
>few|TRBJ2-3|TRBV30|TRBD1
CAWSTGVITDTQYF
TGTGCCTGGAGCACAGGGGTAATTACAGATACGCAGTATTTT
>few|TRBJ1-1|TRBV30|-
CAWGALGDTEAFF
TGTGCCTGGGGGGCCCTGGGGGATACTGAAGCTTTCTTT
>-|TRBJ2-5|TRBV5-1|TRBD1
CASSLHDRGQETQYF
TGCGCCAGCAGCCTACATGACAGGGGACAAGAGACCCAGTACTTC
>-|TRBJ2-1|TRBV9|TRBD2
CASSRGGVGNEQFF
TGTGCCTCCTCGCGGGGGGGCGTAGGAAATGAGCAGTTCTTC
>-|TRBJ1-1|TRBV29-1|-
CSVEWRGNTEAFF
TGCAGCGTTGAATGGAGGGGCAACACTGAAGCTTTCTTT
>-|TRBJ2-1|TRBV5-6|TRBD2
CASSGTSFSYNEQFF
TGTGCCAGTTCCGGGACTAGCTTCTCCTACAATGAGCAGTTCTTC
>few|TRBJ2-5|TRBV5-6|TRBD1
CASSLRGRRETQYF
TGTGCCAGCAGCTTGAGGGGGCGACGGGAGACCCAGTACTTC
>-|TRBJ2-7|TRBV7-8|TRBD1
CASSQTGGSEQYF
TGTGCCAGCAGCCAGACAGGGGGGAGTGAGCAGTACTTC